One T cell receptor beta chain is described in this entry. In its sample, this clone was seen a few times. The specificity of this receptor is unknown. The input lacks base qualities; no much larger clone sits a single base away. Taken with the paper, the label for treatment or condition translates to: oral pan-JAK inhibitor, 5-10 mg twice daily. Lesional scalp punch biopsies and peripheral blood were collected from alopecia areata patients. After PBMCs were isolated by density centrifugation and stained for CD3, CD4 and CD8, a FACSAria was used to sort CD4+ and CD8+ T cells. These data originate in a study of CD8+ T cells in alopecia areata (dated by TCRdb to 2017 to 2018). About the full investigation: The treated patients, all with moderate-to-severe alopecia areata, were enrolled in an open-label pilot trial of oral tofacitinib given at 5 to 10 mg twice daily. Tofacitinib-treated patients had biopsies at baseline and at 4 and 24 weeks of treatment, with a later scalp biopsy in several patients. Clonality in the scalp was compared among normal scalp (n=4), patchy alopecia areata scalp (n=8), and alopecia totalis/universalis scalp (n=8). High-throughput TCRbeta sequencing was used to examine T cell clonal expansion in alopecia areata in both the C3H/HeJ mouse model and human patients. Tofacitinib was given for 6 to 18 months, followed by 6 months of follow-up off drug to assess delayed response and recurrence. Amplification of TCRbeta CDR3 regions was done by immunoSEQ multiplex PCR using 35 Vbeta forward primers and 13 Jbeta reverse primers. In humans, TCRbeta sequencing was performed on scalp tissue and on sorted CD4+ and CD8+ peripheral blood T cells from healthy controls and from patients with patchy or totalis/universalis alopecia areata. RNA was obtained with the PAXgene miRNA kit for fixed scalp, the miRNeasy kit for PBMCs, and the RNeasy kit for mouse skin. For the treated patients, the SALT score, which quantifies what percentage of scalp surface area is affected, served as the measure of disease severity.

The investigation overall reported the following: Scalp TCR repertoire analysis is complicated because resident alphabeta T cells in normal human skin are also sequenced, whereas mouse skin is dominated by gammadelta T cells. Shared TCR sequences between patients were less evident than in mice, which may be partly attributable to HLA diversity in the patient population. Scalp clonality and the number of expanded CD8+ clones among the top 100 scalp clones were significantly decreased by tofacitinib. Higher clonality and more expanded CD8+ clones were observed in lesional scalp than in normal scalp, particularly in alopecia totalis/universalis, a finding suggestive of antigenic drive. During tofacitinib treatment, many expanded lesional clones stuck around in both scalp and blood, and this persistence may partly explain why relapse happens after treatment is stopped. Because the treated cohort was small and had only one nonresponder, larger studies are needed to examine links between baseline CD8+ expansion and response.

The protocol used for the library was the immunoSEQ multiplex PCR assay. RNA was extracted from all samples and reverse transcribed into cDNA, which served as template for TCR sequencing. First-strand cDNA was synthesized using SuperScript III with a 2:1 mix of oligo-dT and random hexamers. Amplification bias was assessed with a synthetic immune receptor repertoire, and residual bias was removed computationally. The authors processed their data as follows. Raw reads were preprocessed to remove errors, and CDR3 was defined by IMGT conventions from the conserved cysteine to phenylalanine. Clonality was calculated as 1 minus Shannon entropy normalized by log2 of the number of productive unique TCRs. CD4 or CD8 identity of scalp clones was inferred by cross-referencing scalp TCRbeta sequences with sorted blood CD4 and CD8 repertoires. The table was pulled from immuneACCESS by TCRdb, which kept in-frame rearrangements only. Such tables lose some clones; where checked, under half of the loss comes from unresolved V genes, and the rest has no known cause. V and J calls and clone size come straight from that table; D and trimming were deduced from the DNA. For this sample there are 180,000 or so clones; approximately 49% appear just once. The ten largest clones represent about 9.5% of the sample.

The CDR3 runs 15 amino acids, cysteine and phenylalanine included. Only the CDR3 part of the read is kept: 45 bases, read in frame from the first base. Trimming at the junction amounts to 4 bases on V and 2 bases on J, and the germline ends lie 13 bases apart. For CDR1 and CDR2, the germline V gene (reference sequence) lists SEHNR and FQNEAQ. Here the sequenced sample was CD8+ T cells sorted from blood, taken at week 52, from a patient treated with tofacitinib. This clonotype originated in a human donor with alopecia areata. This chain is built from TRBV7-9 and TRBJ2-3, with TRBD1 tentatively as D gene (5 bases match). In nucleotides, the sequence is TGTGCCAGCAGCTCTGGACCGGACAACACAGATACGCAGTATTTT. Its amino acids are CASSSGPDNTDTQYF. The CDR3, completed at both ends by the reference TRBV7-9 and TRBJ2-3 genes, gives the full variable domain DTGVSQNPRHKITKRGQNVTFRCDPISEHNRLYWYRQTLGQGPEFLTYFQNEAQLEKSRLLSDRFSAERPKGSFSTLEIQRTEQGDSAMYLCASSSGPDNTDTQYFGPGTRLTVL.